The clone carrying this T cell receptor beta chain has more than one count but fewer than ten. Antigen: not known. These data originate in a study of T cells after yellow fever vaccination. Broader study findings: Clones that expanded after primary vaccination mostly reappeared after the booster (96% CD4, 88% CD8). There was a small share of clonotypes that showed up in both the CD4 and CD8 compartments. Abundant contaminating clonotypes from the bulk population could appear in FACS-sorted repertoires.

This CDR3 region has 12 residues. Germline assignment: CDR1 SQVTM and CDR2 ANQGSEA. A universal primer site and UMIs were added as TCR cDNA was made by 5'RACE template switching. TCRdb called the 5' RACE reads again in MiXCR, with one record for every CDR3 protein. The top ten hold roughly 0.9% of the sample, which has around 250,000 distinct CDR3 sequences, about 7% seen once. This sequence was found in a man aged 25 to 45 who received the YFV17D yellow fever vaccine. The specimen was CD4+ T cells sorted from PBMCs, collected 15 days after the yellow fever booster vaccination. V is TRBV29-1 and J is TRBJ1-2; maybe TRBD1 (5 bases). The DNA for the CDR3 is TGCAGTGCCTCCGGGGGGGGACATGGCTACACCTTC. Protein sequence: CSASGGGHGYTF.